Listed below are T cell receptor beta chains from one sample, sequenced in a study of early T cells in non-severe SARS-CoV-2 infection. TCRdb reprocessed the 5' RACE reads via MiXCR and lists one record per CDR3 protein. The profile covers 55,000 to 75,000 distinct CDR3 sequences, with almost 9.5% appearing a single time and less than 1.5% taken by the ten largest. Sequenced: whole blood. These receptors came from an adult who was a healthcare worker with PCR-confirmed SARS-CoV-2 infection or an uninfected control (not recorded which). The CDR3 runs from the conserved cysteine through the conserved F or W. The D gene is left open where the match is weak. For some rows the clone size is stated as once, few or many, or as a class when expanded; others skip it.

clone size	D gene	V gene	J gene	CDR3 DNA	CDR3 protein
many	.	TRBV6-6	TRBJ1-6	TGTGCCAGCAAAACAAGGGGGGGGGCGCGGGCTTCACCCCTCCACTTT	CASKTRGGARASPLHF
few	.	TRBV7-2	TRBJ2-2	TGTGCCAGCAGCAAGCTACGGGGGGCCAGGGACACCGGGGAGCTGTTTTTT	CASSKLRGARDTGELFF
.	.	TRBV28	TRBJ1-3	TGTGCCACCCTGGCAGGGAGTGTAAACACCATATATTTT	CATLAGSVNTIYF
many	.	TRBV12-3/TRBV12-4	TRBJ2-5	TGTGCCAGCGGGGGGCCGGGGACCCAGTACTTC	CASGGPGTQYF
many	TRBD2	TRBV11-3	TRBJ2-1	TGTGCCAGCAGCTTAGGCACGACTAGCGGGGGGGTACAGTACAATGAGCAGTTCTTC	CASSLGTTSGGVQYNEQFF
few	.	TRBV7-6	TRBJ2-2	TGTGCCAGCAGATGGGTACGGGGGGAGCTGTTTTTT	CASRWVRGELFF
few	.	TRBV14	TRBJ1-4	TGTGCCAGCAGCCAGCGAGGAGGGGGGACTAATGAAAAACTGTTTTTT	CASSQRGGGTNEKLFF
few	TRBD2	TRBV30	TRBJ2-3	TGTGCCTGGACCCCTCTCGGACTAGCGACCAATACGCAGTATTTT	CAWTPLGLATNTQYF
few	.	TRBV20-1	TRBJ2-5	TGCAGTGCTAGAGTTGAGGGGGAATACGAGACCCAGTACTTC	CSARVEGEYETQYF
few	.	TRBV4-2	TRBJ2-1	TGTGCCAGCAGCCAAGATGCCGGGGGCCATTACAATGAGCAGTTCTTC	CASSQDAGGHYNEQFF
many	.	TRBV10-2	TRBJ2-3	TGCGCCAGCAGTGAGAGCACAGATACGCAGTATTTT	CASSESTDTQYF
many	.	TRBV19	TRBJ2-5	TGTGCCAGTAGTATGGACCAAGAAGAGACCCAGTACTTC	CASSMDQEETQYF
.	.	TRBV5-1	TRBJ1-2	TGCGCCAGCAGCTTGGACAGTGAATATGGCTACACCTTC	CASSLDSEYGYTF
few	TRBD2	TRBV12-3/TRBV12-4	TRBJ2-3	TGTGCCAGCACCGGCGTAGCGGGGGGGCCAACAGATACGCAGTATTTT	CASTGVAGGPTDTQYF
many	.	TRBV6-5	TRBJ1-3	TGTGCCAGCAGCCCGACCGGAGGGGGACCGAACTCTGGAAACACCATATATTTT	CASSPTGGGPNSGNTIYF
.	.	TRBV10-1	TRBJ1-1	TGCGCCAGCAGTGTTGCAGGGGCGAACACTGAAGCTTTCTTT	CASSVAGANTEAFF
many	.	TRBV12-3/TRBV12-4	TRBJ2-1	TGTGCCAGTACCTTTGCGGACTACAATGAGCAGTTCTTC	CASTFADYNEQFF
.	.	TRBV3-1	TRBJ2-5	TGTGCCAGCAGCCAGATCCGAGAGACCCAGTACTTC	CASSQIRETQYF